The 9 T cell receptor beta chains reported below all come from one sample, sequenced in a study of blood T cell repertoires in COVID-19. Produced via immunoSEQ multiplex PCR; TCRdb's table is partial and in-frame only. This table holds 140,000 or so clones, roughly 81% found once. The sequencing input was PBMCs or T cells enriched from blood (not recorded which). These receptors were taken from a woman between 50 and 59 years old with acute COVID-19.

V gene TRBV10-3 combines with J gene TRBJ2-7; the D gene is possibly TRBD2 (5 bases). CDR1 is ENHRY and CDR2 is SYGVKD in the germline V gene. V lost 4 bases to trimming and J lost 1 base, with 8 bases between them. This CDR3 region has 13 residues. CDR3 protein: CAISGIASYEQYF. The CDR3 DNA follows: TGTGCCATCAGTGGAATAGCGTCCTACGAGCAGTACTTC.

The rearrangement uses TRBV4-1 and TRBJ1-3; TRBD1 agrees at 8 bases. The CDR3 loop spans 15 amino acids. V was pared by 1 base and J by 4 bases, with 3 bases of the junction left unmatched. Germline CDR1 is MGHRA and CDR2 is YSYEKL. The CDR3 DNA is TGCGCCAGCAGCCAAGGGACAGGGTCAGGAAACACCATATATTTT. Translated, it gives CASSQGTGSGNTIYF.

This chain links TRBV7-2 with TRBJ2-1; perhaps TRBD2 as D (5 bases). The germline gives CDR1 SGHTA, CDR2 FQGNSA. V lost 5 bases and J lost 7, with 18 bases in between. CDR3 length: 15 residues. The CDR3 DNA reads TGTGCCAGCAGCCCTCGGGCTAGCCCCAGGAATGAGCAGTTCTTC. Its translation: CASSPRASPRNEQFF.

This chain connects TRBV7-9 to TRBJ1-2; 7 nucleotides agree with TRBD1. This CDR3 spans 13 amino acids. The V segment lost 0 bases and the J segment 14 bases; nucleotides outside the gene matches: 9. Looked up from germline, CDR1 is SEHNR and CDR2 is FQNEAQ (reference sequence). The CDR3 DNA is TGTGCCAGCAGCTTAGCGCCGGGACAGTGGGGTACCTTC. It is translated as CASSLAPGQWGTF.

The V and J genes are TRBV28 and TRBJ1-1, with a weak D call TRBD1 (6 bases). The germline V gene encodes CDR1 MDHEN and CDR2 SYDVKM. This CDR3 contains 15 residues. V lost 2 bases to trimming and J lost 5 bases, with 15 bases between them. The CDR3 region is CASSLITGYRTEAFF. Written as DNA, the CDR3 is TGTGCCAGCAGTTTAATAACAGGGTATCGGACTGAAGCTTTCTTT. Together with reference TRBV28 and TRBJ1-1, the CDR3 gives the full variable domain: DVKVTQSSRYLVKRTGEKVFLECVQDMDHENMFWYRQDPGLGLRLIYFSYDVKMKEKGDIPEGYSVSREKKERFSLILESASTNQTSMYLCASSLITGYRTEAFFGQGTRLTVV.

The rearrangement joins TRBV7-9 to TRBJ1-1; D is unclear. Germline-derived CDR1 and CDR2 are SEHNR and FQNEAQ (reference sequence). This CDR3 contains 13 residues. V was cut by 3 bases and J by 1 base, with 6 bases left in between. CDR3 sequence reads: CASSFTENTEAFF. The CDR3 nucleotides are TGTGCCAGCAGCTTTACAGAGAACACTGAAGCTTTCTTT. Full variable domain (remainder filled in from reference TRBV7-9 and TRBJ1-1): DTGVSQNPRHKITKRGQNVTFRCDPISEHNRLYWYRQTLGQGPEFLTYFQNEAQLEKSRLLSDRFSAERPKGSFSTLEIQRTEQGDSAMYLCASSFTENTEAFFGQGTRLTVV.

CDR3 DNA sequence: TGTGCCAGCAGTGAGGCGGCCTTAACGTTCGGCTACACCTTC. Protein: CASSEAALTFGYTF. The chain carries TRBV2 and TRBJ1-2, with D hard to call. The CDR3 has 14 amino acids. Trimming took 3 bases from V and 8 from J, leaving 16 bases between them. The V gene's germline CDR1 is SNHLY and CDR2 FYNNEI.

For this clone: One end of the junction does not line up with germline, which may come from a read error. The J gene is TRBJ2-3, the V gene TRBV5-4; maybe TRBD2 (5 bases). The CDR3 runs 14 residues. Germline V gene sequence: CDR1 SGHNT, CDR2 YYREEE (reference sequence). The CDR3 nucleotides are TGTGCCAGCAGTTTGGCCGGGGTTACGGATACGCAGTATTTT. The encoded protein is CASSLAGVTDTQYF. Based on the CDR3 plus reference TRBV5-4 and TRBJ2-3, the full variable domain is ETGVTQSPTHLIKTRGQQVTLRCSSQSGHNTVSWYQQALGQGPQFIFQYYREEENGRGNFPPRFSGLQFPNYSSELNVNALELDDSALYLCASSLAGVTDTQYFGPGTRLTVL.

This clone showed up just once. CDR3 nucleotide sequence: TGTGCCAGCAGTTACGTGGGGCAGGCCCCCCACGAGCAGTACTTC. It yields the protein CASSYVGQAPHEQYF. The V and J genes are TRBV6-2 or TRBV6-3 and TRBJ2-7; weak D call: TRBD1 (5 bases). With 2 bases removed from V and 5 bases from J, the gap between germline ends came to 16 bases. The germline gives CDR1 MNHEY, CDR2 SVGEGT. The CDR3 contains 15 residues.